These T cell receptor beta chains were read from a single sample in a study of shared clonotypes between healthy human individuals. Method: immunoSEQ multiplex PCR; TCRdb's copy keeps in-frame clones and lacks some. There are 2 million to 2.5 million clones in the sample; 90% to 97% occur only once, and approximately 0.13% lies in the top ten. The sample taken for sequencing was naive CD4+ T cells sorted from blood. The origin of the receptors is a man between 18 and 35 years old in good health. Each CDR3 is given with its conserved first and last residue. The order of the fields is D gene, V gene, J gene, clone size, CDR3 DNA, CDR3 protein. A D gene is named only where the DNA matches it firmly. Size tells how often a clone was seen (once, few, many) or the class of an expanded clone, and some rows leave it out.

d_gene: TRBD2; v_gene: TRBV2; j_gene: TRBJ2-5; abundance: .; CDR3nt: TGTGCCAGCATCGAGGGACTAGCCTGGGGGACCCAGTACTTC; CDR3aa: CASIEGLAWGTQYF
d_gene: .; v_gene: TRBV19; j_gene: TRBJ2-2; abundance: .; CDR3nt: TGTGCCAGTACTCAATACACCGGGGAGCTGTTTTTT; CDR3aa: CASTQYTGELFF
d_gene: .; v_gene: TRBV28; j_gene: TRBJ2-3; abundance: .; CDR3nt: TGTGCCAGCAGTTCCCTCGGCGGGGGCACAGATACGCAGTATTTT; CDR3aa: CASSSLGGGTDTQYF
d_gene: .; v_gene: TRBV7-3; j_gene: TRBJ2-2; abundance: .; CDR3nt: TGTGCCAGCAGCTACGCCGGGACACCGAACACCGGGGAGCTGTTTTTT; CDR3aa: CASSYAGTPNTGELFF
d_gene: .; v_gene: TRBV27; j_gene: TRBJ2-5; abundance: once; CDR3nt: TGTGCCAGCAGTTTATTCCCAACAGGGTTGGAGACCCAGTACTTC; CDR3aa: CASSLFPTGLETQYF
d_gene: .; v_gene: TRBV2; j_gene: TRBJ2-2; abundance: few; CDR3nt: TGTGCCAGCGGCCGGGACCGGGAGCTGTTTTTT; CDR3aa: CASGRDRELFF
d_gene: .; v_gene: TRBV5-1; j_gene: TRBJ1-1; abundance: .; CDR3nt: TGCGCCAGCAGCTTTATTATCGGCAGGGGAGCTGAAGCTTTCTTT; CDR3aa: CASSFIIGRGAEAFF
d_gene: .; v_gene: TRBV5-5; j_gene: TRBJ1-4; abundance: once; CDR3nt: TGTGCCAGCAGCTTGGACAGAATTAATGAAAAACTGTTTTTT; CDR3aa: CASSLDRINEKLFF
d_gene: .; v_gene: TRBV12-2; j_gene: TRBJ1-1; abundance: .; CDR3nt: TGTGCAAGTCGCCAGGGGAACGATGGGAACACTGAAGCTTTCTTT; CDR3aa: CASRQGNDGNTEAFF
d_gene: TRBD1; v_gene: TRBV14; j_gene: TRBJ1-1; abundance: .; CDR3nt: TGTGCCAGCAGCCAGGGGACAGCGAACACTGAAGCTTTCTTT; CDR3aa: CASSQGTANTEAFF
d_gene: TRBD1; v_gene: TRBV5-1; j_gene: TRBJ1-1; abundance: .; CDR3nt: TGCGCCAGCAGCATGACCGCAGGGGGCACTGAAGCTTTCTTT; CDR3aa: CASSMTAGGTEAFF
d_gene: .; v_gene: TRBV21-1; j_gene: TRBJ1-2; abundance: .; CDR3nt: TGTGCCAGCAGCAAATCCACCTCGAACCGGGGCTACACCTTC; CDR3aa: CASSKSTSNRGYTF
d_gene: .; v_gene: TRBV5-1; j_gene: TRBJ2-5; abundance: .; CDR3nt: TGCGCCAGCAGCTTGGTTTCAGGCCCGGGCGTGGAGACCCAGTACTTC; CDR3aa: CASSLVSGPGVETQYF
d_gene: .; v_gene: TRBV7-2; j_gene: TRBJ2-3; abundance: .; CDR3nt: TGTGCCAGCAGCTTAATGGTCGGGAGTGCTACAGATACGCAGTATTTT; CDR3aa: CASSLMVGSATDTQYF
d_gene: .; v_gene: TRBV5-1; j_gene: TRBJ2-1; abundance: once; CDR3nt: TGCGCCAGCAGCTTGGTCGGCAACTCCTACAATGAGCAGTTCTTC; CDR3aa: CASSLVGNSYNEQFF
d_gene: .; v_gene: TRBV2; j_gene: TRBJ2-6; abundance: .; CDR3nt: TGTGCCAGCAGTACCGCGCGGGCGGCTCTCGGGGCCAACGTCCTGACTTTC; CDR3aa: CASSTARAALGANVLTF
d_gene: .; v_gene: TRBV11-2; j_gene: TRBJ2-7; abundance: .; CDR3nt: TGTGCCAGCAGCTTAACAGGGGAGGGGGAGTACTTC; CDR3aa: CASSLTGEGEYF
d_gene: .; v_gene: TRBV19; j_gene: TRBJ1-6; abundance: .; CDR3nt: TGTGCCAGTAGTATAGGTGTATTCGCTGCTAATTCACCCCTCCACTTT; CDR3aa: CASSIGVFAANSPLHF
d_gene: .; v_gene: TRBV7-2; j_gene: TRBJ2-1; abundance: .; CDR3nt: TGTGCCAGCAGCTTCCAAGCGGACAATGAGCAGTTCTTC; CDR3aa: CASSFQADNEQFF
d_gene: .; v_gene: TRBV28; j_gene: TRBJ1-5; abundance: .; CDR3nt: TGTGCCAGCAGTTTGACTGGTAGCAATCAGCCCCAGCATTTT; CDR3aa: CASSLTGSNQPQHF
d_gene: TRBD2; v_gene: TRBV7-2; j_gene: TRBJ2-7; abundance: once; CDR3nt: TGTGCCAGCAGCTTAGTGACTAGCGTAGAGCAGTACTTC; CDR3aa: CASSLVTSVEQYF
d_gene: .; v_gene: TRBV4-1; j_gene: TRBJ2-1; abundance: .; CDR3nt: TGCGCCAGCAGCCAGGCCGGAGCAGGAGGGAATGAGCAGTTCTTC; CDR3aa: CASSQAGAGGNEQFF
d_gene: .; v_gene: TRBV4-1; j_gene: TRBJ2-3; abundance: .; CDR3nt: TGCGCCAGCAGCCAAGTTATCCCCCAAAGAGGCCGCACAGATACGCAGTATTTT; CDR3aa: CASSQVIPQRGRTDTQYF
d_gene: TRBD1; v_gene: TRBV5-1; j_gene: TRBJ2-3; abundance: .; CDR3nt: TGCGCCAGCAGCTTGGCCAGTGGACAGGTCCTCACAGATACGCAGTATTTT; CDR3aa: CASSLASGQVLTDTQYF
d_gene: .; v_gene: TRBV29-1; j_gene: TRBJ2-1; abundance: .; CDR3nt: TGCAGCGTCGGGGCCTTCGGGTTCGGAACCTACAATGAGCAGTTCTTC; CDR3aa: CSVGAFGFGTYNEQFF
d_gene: .; v_gene: TRBV19; j_gene: TRBJ2-5; abundance: .; CDR3nt: TGTGCCAGTAGTAAAGGACAGAAAGAGACCCAGTACTTC; CDR3aa: CASSKGQKETQYF
d_gene: TRBD1; v_gene: TRBV19; j_gene: TRBJ1-1; abundance: .; CDR3nt: TGTGCCAGTAGTCTGACAGGGGGGACTGAAGCTTTCTTT; CDR3aa: CASSLTGGTEAFF
d_gene: .; v_gene: TRBV12-1; j_gene: TRBJ2-7; abundance: .; CDR3nt: TGTGCCAGCAGCCCCGTGGAACACAGGGGTTGTATCTACGAGCAGTACTTC; CDR3aa: CASSPVEHRGCIYEQYF
d_gene: TRBD2; v_gene: TRBV6-5; j_gene: TRBJ2-7; abundance: .; CDR3nt: TGTGCCAGCAGTCGCGGGGGTAGCGGGAACTACGAGCAGTACTTC; CDR3aa: CASSRGGSGNYEQYF
d_gene: TRBD1; v_gene: TRBV10-1; j_gene: TRBJ1-1; abundance: .; CDR3nt: TGCGCCAGCAGTGCCCGGACAGGGCAGCCTGAAGCTTTCTTT; CDR3aa: CASSARTGQPEAFF
d_gene: .; v_gene: TRBV5-1; j_gene: TRBJ2-7; abundance: .; CDR3nt: TGCGCCAGCAGCTTGGGACCCTCCGAGGACGAGCAGTACTTC; CDR3aa: CASSLGPSEDEQYF
d_gene: .; v_gene: TRBV6-4; j_gene: TRBJ1-4; abundance: .; CDR3nt: TGTGCCAGCAGTGAACAGGGAGGTGAAAAACTGTTTTTT; CDR3aa: CASSEQGGEKLFF
d_gene: .; v_gene: TRBV27; j_gene: TRBJ2-3; abundance: .; CDR3nt: TGTGCCAGCAGTTTATTGGGGGTGGGGGATACGCAGTATTTT; CDR3aa: CASSLLGVGDTQYF
d_gene: TRBD2; v_gene: TRBV10-2; j_gene: TRBJ2-7; abundance: .; CDR3nt: TGCGCCAGCGGGGGAGAACTAGCGGGGACCTACGAGCAGTACTTC; CDR3aa: CASGGELAGTYEQYF
d_gene: .; v_gene: TRBV30; j_gene: TRBJ2-7; abundance: .; CDR3nt: TGTGCCTGGAGTCGGGGATACGAGCAGTACTTC; CDR3aa: CAWSRGYEQYF
d_gene: TRBD1; v_gene: TRBV18; j_gene: TRBJ2-1; abundance: .; CDR3nt: TGTGCCAGCTCACTTTACTCCGGGACAGGGGCCTCCTTTAGCTCCTACAATGAGCAGTTCTTC; CDR3aa: CASSLYSGTGASFSSYNEQFF
d_gene: .; v_gene: TRBV5-1; j_gene: TRBJ2-7; abundance: .; CDR3nt: TGCGCCAGCAGCTTGGCTCATAGCTACGAGCAGTACTTC; CDR3aa: CASSLAHSYEQYF
d_gene: .; v_gene: TRBV5-1; j_gene: TRBJ2-3; abundance: .; CDR3nt: TGCGCCAGCAGCTTGTACCCGCTAGATACGCAGTATTTT; CDR3aa: CASSLYPLDTQYF
d_gene: .; v_gene: TRBV6-5; j_gene: TRBJ2-7; abundance: .; CDR3nt: TGTGCCAGCACCGCTGGGGGGGCGGTCGGCGAGCAGTACTTC; CDR3aa: CASTAGGAVGEQYF
d_gene: .; v_gene: TRBV6-1; j_gene: TRBJ1-5; abundance: .; CDR3nt: TGTGCCAGCAGTGAAAGGACGGCGCCGAATCAGCCCCAGCATTTT; CDR3aa: CASSERTAPNQPQHF
d_gene: .; v_gene: TRBV11-3; j_gene: TRBJ2-1; abundance: .; CDR3nt: TGTGCCAGCAGCTTAGGCGGGGAGAACTACAATGAGCAGTTCTTC; CDR3aa: CASSLGGENYNEQFF
d_gene: TRBD1; v_gene: TRBV2; j_gene: TRBJ2-5; abundance: .; CDR3nt: TGTGCCAGCAGCGGGACAGGGGAGACCCAGTACTTC; CDR3aa: CASSGTGETQYF
d_gene: .; v_gene: TRBV10-3; j_gene: TRBJ1-5; abundance: .; CDR3nt: TGTGCCATCAGTGCGACAGGAGTGGATAGCAATCAGCCCCAGCATTTT; CDR3aa: CAISATGVDSNQPQHF
d_gene: .; v_gene: TRBV6-6; j_gene: TRBJ2-2; abundance: once; CDR3nt: TGTGCCAGCAAACGAGGGGCCGGGGAGCTGTTTTTT; CDR3aa: CASKRGAGELFF